This T cell receptor beta chain appears in the sequencing data of a study of PD-1 blockade in mismatch repair-deficient tumors. Points from the study as a whole: After pembrolizumab, tumor-resident clones rose rapidly, then generally contracted before radiologic responses.

The repertoire was sequenced with immunoSEQ multiplex PCR; TCRdb's copy has only in-frame clones and lacks some. The repertoire consists of over 100,000 clones, with around 80% occurring once and the leading ten covering 4% to 5%. With regard to this clone: Its specificity is not known.

There are 13 residues in the CDR3. CDR1 and CDR2 (germline): MGHRA, YSYEKL. The V gene lost 3 bases and the J gene lost 5 bases, with 10 bases spanning the gap. Specimen: peripheral blood, collected 60 weeks after starting pembrolizumab. The TCR originated in an adult with mismatch repair-deficient cancer. This sequence joins TRBV4-1 and TRBJ1-1; D is uncertain. The CDR3, as DNA: TGCGCCAGCAGCCAGGTTGTTAGGACTGAAGCTTTCTTT. It encodes CASSQVVRTEAFF.